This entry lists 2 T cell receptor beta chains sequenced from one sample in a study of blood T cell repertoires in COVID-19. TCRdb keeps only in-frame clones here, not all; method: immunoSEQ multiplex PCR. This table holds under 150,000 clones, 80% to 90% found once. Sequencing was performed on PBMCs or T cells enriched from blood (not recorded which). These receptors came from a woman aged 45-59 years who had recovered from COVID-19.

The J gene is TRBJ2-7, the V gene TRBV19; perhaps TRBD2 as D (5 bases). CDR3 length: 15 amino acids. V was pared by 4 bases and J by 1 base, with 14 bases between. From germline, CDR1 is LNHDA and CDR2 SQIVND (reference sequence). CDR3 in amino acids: CASSTRPEESYEQYF. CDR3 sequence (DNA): TGTGCCAGTAGTACCCGACCGGAGGAATCCTACGAGCAGTACTTC.

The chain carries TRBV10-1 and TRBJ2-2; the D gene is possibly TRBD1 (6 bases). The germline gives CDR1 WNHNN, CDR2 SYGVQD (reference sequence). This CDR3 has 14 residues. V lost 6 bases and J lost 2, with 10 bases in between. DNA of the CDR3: TGCGCCAGCAGACAACAGGGTAACACCGGGGAGCTGTTTTTT. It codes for CASRQQGNTGELFF.